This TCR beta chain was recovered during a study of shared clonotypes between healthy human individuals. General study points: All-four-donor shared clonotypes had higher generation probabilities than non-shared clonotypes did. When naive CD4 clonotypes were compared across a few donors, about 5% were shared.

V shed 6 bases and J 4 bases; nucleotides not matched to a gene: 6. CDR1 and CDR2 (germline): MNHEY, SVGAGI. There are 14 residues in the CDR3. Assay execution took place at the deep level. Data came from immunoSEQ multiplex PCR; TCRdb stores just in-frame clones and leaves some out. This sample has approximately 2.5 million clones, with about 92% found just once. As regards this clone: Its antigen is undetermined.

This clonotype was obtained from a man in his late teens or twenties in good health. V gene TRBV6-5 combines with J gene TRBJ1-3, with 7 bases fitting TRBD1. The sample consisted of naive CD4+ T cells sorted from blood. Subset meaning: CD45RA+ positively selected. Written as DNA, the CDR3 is TGTGCCAGCAGGACTGGGACAGTCGGAAACACCATATATTTT. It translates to CASRTGTVGNTIYF.